One TCR beta chain is described in this entry. The antigen remains unidentified. J lost 6 bases, V lost 3 bases, and 4 bases had no gene match. The CDR3 covers 14 residues. In germline, CDR1 is MNHEY, CDR2 SMNVEV (reference sequence). This sample is drawn from a study of Ad26.COV2.S vaccination and SARS-CoV-2 variants. Study at large: In the study, Ad26.COV2.S was injected intramuscularly once, or twice 56 days apart.

The assay was immunoSEQ multiplex PCR, and TCRdb's table has in-frame clones only and misses some. The table shows a few hundred thousand clones, with 80% to 90% occurring only once. Broader study findings: After vaccination, substantial breadth of spike-specific CD8+ and CD4+ responses was reported. Spike-specific TCR breadth ran higher among vaccine recipients than placebo recipients.

The sample's treatment: around 19 received Ad26.COV2.S at low or high dose, single or two shots; about 5 received placebo; per-sample allocation not given. After the first vaccine or placebo injection, samples were drawn on day 63. Spike of the Wuhan-strain SARS-CoV-2 was expressed by an Ad26 vector, which formed the vaccine. The TCR sequence derives from a person aged 18-65 years who received the Ad26.COV2.S COVID-19 vaccine or a placebo. The chain couples TRBV27 to TRBJ2-1; 8 nucleotides line up with TRBD1. This specimen was peripheral blood, taken in a trial of Ad26.COV2.S vaccine versus placebo. As DNA, the CDR3 is TGTGCCAGCAGTTTCGAGACAGGGGTCAATGAGCAGTTCTTC. Translating gives CASSFETGVNEQFF.